The source of this TCR beta chain is a study of T cell clonality in common variable immunodeficiency. The V segment lost 6 bases and the J segment 9 bases; nucleotides outside the gene matches: 7. This CDR3 comprises 15 residues. Germline V CDR1 and CDR2: MNHEY, SVGEGT. The data were produced by immunoSEQ multiplex PCR, yet TCRdb's version contains in-frame clones alone and is incomplete. Found here are roughly 52,000 clones, no singletons; the ten largest cover 3.4%. Many counts were recorded for this clone. Its antigen remains unidentified. The CDR3 is cut off 3 residues early in the read; its end comes from the germline J gene. Study observations and caveats: CVID patient heterogeneity limited repertoire-clinical complication correlations. Fewer TCRbeta clones were shared among CVID subjects than controls. Fewer deletions and N-nucleotide insertions were reportedly seen in common variable immunodeficiency TCR beta sequences.

Sequences were obtained from peripheral blood mononuclear cells. The chain is built from TRBV6-2 or TRBV6-3 and TRBJ2-1; 14 nucleotides match TRBD2. This TCR was recovered from a person between 18 and 75 years old in good health. The part of the CDR3 DNA that was read is TGTGCCAGCAGCGGGACTAGCGGGAGCGCAGGTGAG. Translating it yields CASSGTSGSAGE. The whole CDR3 reads CASSGTSGSAGEQFF.